The 31 T cell receptor beta chains below all came from one sample that was sequenced in a study of CD8 T cells in ankylosing spondylitis. TCRdb redid the calling of the 5' RACE reads with MiXCR, one entry per CDR3 protein. The sample lists roughly 160,000 distinct CDR3 sequences; around a tenth were seen once. The sample was blood, either unsorted or a sorted T cell fraction (not recorded which). The origin of the receptors is a female donor with ankylosing spondylitis or in good health (not recorded which).

The chain recombines TRBV7-3 with TRBJ2-7; 7 positions match TRBD1. Trimming removed 5 bases from V and 5 bases from J; junction bases left unmatched: 9. CDR3 length equals 14 residues. Germline V gene data show CDR1 as SGHTA and CDR2 as FQGTGA. The CDR3 bases are TGTGCCAGCAGCCTGACAGGGCCAGGGAACGAGCAGTACTTC. Protein: CASSLTGPGNEQYF.

This clonotype occurred a few times. J is TRBJ2-7 and V is TRBV6-2 or TRBV6-3; D tentatively reads TRBD1 or TRBD2 (5 bases each). CDR1 and CDR2 from the germline V gene are MNHEY and SVGEGT. The V end lost 6 bases, the J end lost 2 bases, and 23 bases lay between the germline ends. This CDR3 has 17 residues. The CDR3 protein is CASSRYMRHGTPYEQYF. The DNA of the CDR3 is TGTGCCAGCAGCCGTTACATGAGACACGGGACCCCCTACGAGCAGTACTTC.

The V and J genes are TRBV2 and TRBJ2-1; a weak D match, TRBD2 (6 bases). The germline V and J ends were trimmed by 8 bases and 6 bases, with 17 bases remaining between them. Germline CDR1 reads SNHLY; CDR2 reads FYNNEI. This CDR3 comprises 14 residues. The CDR3 reads CASGAGLPPNEQFF. In DNA, the CDR3 is TGTGCCAGCGGGGCGGGACTTCCTCCCAATGAGCAGTTCTTC.

This clonotype was counted at least ten times. This chain uses TRBV9 with TRBJ2-7, with D possibly being TRBD2 (6 bases). V was trimmed by 4 bases and J by 5 bases, leaving 13 bases between them. CDR1 is SGDLS, CDR2 YYNGEE, per germline. CDR3 length equals 13 residues. Here the CDR3 DNA reads TGTGCCAGCAGCCTCGGGGGAGTGGACGAGCAGTACTTC. This encodes CASSLGGVDEQYF. Full variable domain (missing parts from reference TRBV9 and TRBJ2-7): DSGVTQTPKHLITATGQRVTLRCSPRSGDLSVYWYQQSLDQGLQFLIQYYNGEERAKGNILERFSAQQFPDLHSELNLSSLELGDSALYFCASSLGGVDEQYFGPGTRLTVT.

This clonotype was counted many times. The chain uses TRBV12-3 or TRBV12-4 and TRBJ1-1; tentatively, D is TRBD1 (6 bases). This CDR3 is built from 13 residues. Trimming left V 5 bases short and J 2 bases short, with 9 bases between. CDR3 sequence (DNA): TGTGCCAGCAGTACAGGGTACAACACTGAAGCTTTCTTT. Its translation is CASSTGYNTEAFF.

This sequence joins TRBV5-5 and TRBJ2-1, with D possibly being TRBD1 (6 bases). The CDR3 extends over 12 amino acids. Germline V gene data show CDR1 as SGHKS and CDR2 as YYEKEE (reference sequence). Trimming removed 2 bases at V and 13 bases at J, with 13 bases between. The CDR3 loop reads CASSFDTGKQFF. CDR3 coding DNA: TGTGCCAGCAGCTTCGACACAGGGAAACAGTTCTTC. Full variable domain (outside the CDR3, taken from reference TRBV5-5 and TRBJ2-1): DAGVTQSPTHLIKTRGQQVTLRCSPISGHKSVSWYQQVLGQGPQFIFQYYEKEERGRGNFPDRFSARQFPNYSSELNVNALLLGDSALYLCASSFDTGKQFFGPGTRLTVL.

This clonotype was seen repeatedly, ten times or more. The chain couples TRBV4-2 to TRBJ2-6; D not certain. CDR3 length equals 16 residues. The germline V gene has CDR1 LGHNA and CDR2 YNFKEQ. The V end was cut by 1 base, the J end by 1 base, with 8 bases between. The CDR3 loop is CASSQVQSSGANVLTF. CDR3 bases: TGTGCCAGCAGCCAAGTCCAGAGTTCTGGGGCCAACGTCCTGACTTTC.

This chain links TRBV13 with TRBJ2-3; D may be TRBD2 (6 bases). The CDR3 is made up of 19 amino acids. V lost 5 bases and J 0 bases, leaving 24 bases between the germline ends. CDR1 is PRHDT and CDR2 is FYEKMQ in the germline V gene (reference sequence). For the CDR3, the DNA is TGTGCCAGCAGCCAAACCCGCACTAGCCCGAAGTCTAGCACAGATACGCAGTATTTT. Translating gives CASSQTRTSPKSSTDTQYF.

V usage is TRBV28 and J usage is TRBJ2-1, with unresolved D. This CDR3 has 13 amino acids. Germline V lookup: CDR1 MDHEN, CDR2 SYDVKM. The V gene lost 6 bases and the J gene lost 6 bases, with 12 bases spanning the gap. CDR3 nucleotides: TGTGCCAGCAGCCGTAGGCAGCTCAATGAGCAGTTCTTC. This encodes CASSRRQLNEQFF.

The gene calls are TRBV6-1 and TRBJ2-5; D remains ambiguous. Germline V gives CDR1 MNHNS, CDR2 SASEGT. The CDR3 has 15 amino acids. V gave up 7 bases and J gave up 2 bases, with 17 bases separating them. Here the CDR3 DNA reads TGTGCCAGCAAGGGCCCGAGGTCAGATCAAGAGACCCAGTACTTC. Protein: CASKGPRSDQETQYF.

This clonotype was observed a few times. The rearrangement links TRBV6-1 to TRBJ2-1; TRBD1 matches 8 bases. Germline V CDR1 and CDR2: MNHNS, SASEGT. CDR3 size: 16 residues. V lost 5 bases, J lost 0 bases, and 6 bases stayed unmatched. CDR3 residues: CASSQYRGSSYNEQFF. DNA for the CDR3: TGTGCCAGCAGTCAATACAGGGGGAGCTCCTACAATGAGCAGTTCTTC.

This clonotype was picked up a small number of times. The DNA for the CDR3 is TGTGCCAGCAGCCACGGACAGGGCGCGGAGACCCAGTACTTC. Amino acids: CASSHGQGAETQYF. The chain joins TRBV7-9 to TRBJ2-5; 8 bases match TRBD1. The CDR3 sequence is 14 residues long. The V gene end was trimmed by 5 bases and the J gene end by 5 bases; junction bases not matched to a gene: 7. The germline V gene has CDR1 SEHNR and CDR2 FQNEAQ (reference sequence).

This clonotype was recorded a few times. This chain connects TRBV9 to TRBJ2-5; D perhaps matches TRBD2 (6 bases). Trimming took off 0 bases at V and 4 bases at J, with 13 bases between the two ends. Germline CDR1 reads SGDLS; CDR2 reads YYNGEE. This CDR3 is 15 amino acids long. CDR3 in DNA: TGTGCCAGCAGCGTAGCGGGGGAGTTCGGAGAGACCCAGTACTTC. This gives the protein CASSVAGEFGETQYF.

The CDR3 DNA sequence: TGCGCCAGCAGCTTGGGGCGGGATCAAGAGCAGTTCTTC. Protein: CASSLGRDQEQFF. The chain carries TRBV5-1 and TRBJ2-1; a possible D gene is TRBD2 (6 bases). The V and J ends lost 0 bases and 10 bases respectively, with 11 bases between them. This CDR3 region has 13 residues. Looked up from germline, CDR1 is SGHRS and CDR2 is YFSETQ. The full variable domain, completed using reference TRBV5-1 and TRBJ2-1, is KAGVTQTPRYLIKTRGQQVTLSCSPISGHRSVSWYQQTPGQGLQFLFEYFSETQRNKGNFPGRFSGRQFSNSRSEMNVSTLELGDSALYLCASSLGRDQEQFFGPGTRLTVL.

There are many counts of this clonotype. The chain carries TRBV13 and TRBJ2-7; TRBD2 might be the D (5 bases). V was shortened by 5 bases and J by 6 bases, with 8 bases between the two germline ends. The CDR3 runs to 11 residues. The germline V gene has CDR1 PRHDT and CDR2 FYEKMQ (reference sequence). The CDR3 region is CASSRGGEQYF. CDR3 nucleotide sequence: TGTGCCAGCAGCAGAGGAGGCGAGCAGTACTTC.

The sample holds a few counts of this clonotype. The chain couples TRBV11-1 to TRBJ2-7; 7 positions match TRBD1. Germline V gives CDR1 SGHAT, CDR2 FQDESV (reference sequence). The V and J ends lost 3 bases and 5 bases, in that order; junction bases with no gene match: 19. CDR3 length: 18 residues. CDR3: CASSFSEAGGPYDHEQYF. The DNA for the CDR3 is TGTGCCAGCAGCTTTTCCGAGGCAGGGGGACCGTATGACCACGAGCAGTACTTC. Variable domain in full (rest from reference TRBV11-1 and TRBJ2-7): EAEVAQSPRYKITEKSQAVAFWCDPISGHATLYWYRQILGQGPELLVQFQDESVVDDSQLPKDRFSAERLKGVDSTLKIQPAELGDSAMYLCASSFSEAGGPYDHEQYFGPGTRLTVT.

This clonotype has only a few counts. The chain links TRBV4-3 to TRBJ2-3, with D tentatively TRBD1 (8 bases). CDR1 and CDR2 (germline): LGHNA, YSLEER. CDR3 size: 15 residues. Trimming left V 1 base short and J 4 bases short, with 12 bases between. The CDR3 coding sequence is TGCGCCAGCAGCCAAGGGACAGGGAGGGCAGATACGCAGTATTTT. Its protein is CASSQGTGRADTQYF.

This rearrangement joins TRBV5-1 to TRBJ2-5, with a weak D call TRBD1 (5 bases). Germline CDR1 SGHRS, CDR2 YFSETQ. The CDR3 runs to 13 residues. Trimming removed 4 bases at V and 5 bases at J, with 12 bases between. In nucleotides, the CDR3 is TGCGCCAGCAGCCCGACAGCGTGGGAGACCCAGTACTTC. This encodes CASSPTAWETQYF.

The chain employs TRBV7-9 and TRBJ2-6; D unresolved. Trimming removed 5 bases at V and 0 bases at J, with 5 bases between. The CDR3 extends over 14 amino acids. Germline V lookup: CDR1 SEHNR, CDR2 FQNEAQ (reference sequence). CDR3 protein: CASSESSGANVLTF. The CDR3 DNA reads as TGTGCCAGCAGCGAGAGCTCTGGGGCCAACGTCCTGACTTTC. Supplemented by reference TRBV7-9 and TRBJ2-6, the full variable domain reads DTGVSQNPRHKITKRGQNVTFRCDPISEHNRLYWYRQTLGQGPEFLTYFQNEAQLEKSRLLSDRFSAERPKGSFSTLEIQRTEQGDSAMYLCASSESSGANVLTFGAGSRLTVL.

This clonotype was observed at least ten times. The chain links TRBV9 to TRBJ2-3; a possible D gene is TRBD2 (5 bases). The CDR3 is 15 amino acids. V lost 0 bases and J 2 bases, leaving 10 bases between the germline ends. The germline V gene encodes CDR1 SGDLS and CDR2 YYNGEE. Here the CDR3 reads CASSVEASPTDTQYF. CDR3 nucleotides: TGTGCCAGCAGCGTAGAAGCTAGCCCCACAGATACGCAGTATTTT.

This clonotype was counted between two and nine times. The chain couples TRBV7-2 to TRBJ1-1; D gene uncertain. The CDR3 loop spans 13 amino acids. Trimming cost V 1 base and J 6 bases, with 9 bases left between them. Germline V gene sequence: CDR1 SGHTA, CDR2 FQGNSA. CDR3 in amino acids: CASSLGGVPEAFF. CDR3 bases: TGTGCCAGCAGCTTAGGCGGGGTCCCTGAAGCTTTCTTT.

This clonotype was seen a handful of times. The chain recombines TRBV5-6 with TRBJ2-1; TRBD2 matches 7 bases. This CDR3 is 14 amino acids long. The J segment lost 5 bases and the V segment lost 5 bases, leaving 7 bases of the junction unmatched. The germline CDR1 and CDR2 sequences are SGHDT and YYEEEE. The CDR3 protein is CASRGPLADNEQFF. The CDR3 DNA reads as TGTGCCAGCAGGGGCCCGCTAGCGGACAATGAGCAGTTCTTC.

V usage is TRBV6-2 or TRBV6-3 and J usage is TRBJ1-5; TRBD1 agrees at 8 bases. Looked up from germline, CDR1 is MNHEY and CDR2 is SVGEGT. The CDR3 has 14 amino acids. J gave up 11 bases and V 7 bases, and 13 bases lay outside the gene matches. The CDR3 protein is CASTEDRDIGAQHF. The CDR3 nucleotides are TGTGCCAGCACCGAGGACAGGGACATTGGGGCCCAGCATTTT.

This clonotype was recorded a few times. The chain joins TRBV6-2 or TRBV6-3 to TRBJ1-2; tentative D call: TRBD1 (6 bases). The V end was cut by 5 bases, the J end by 7 bases, with 20 bases between. Germline lookup yields CDR1 MNHEY and CDR2 SVGEGT. The CDR3 spans 15 residues. The CDR3 spells CASSAYSGTMIGYTF. CDR3 nucleotides: TGTGCCAGCAGTGCTTACTCCGGGACAATGATTGGCTACACCTTC.

This clonotype was seen only a few times. The genes are TRBV5-1 and TRBJ2-7; D is unresolved. The CDR3 runs to 14 residues. The V gene's germline CDR1 is SGHRS and CDR2 YFSETQ. Trimming removed 5 bases at V and 5 bases at J, with 17 bases between. The chain's CDR3 is CASRDAGPTNEQYF. DNA of the CDR3: TGCGCCAGCAGGGATGCCGGTCCCACCAACGAGCAGTACTTC.

J is TRBJ2-1 and V is TRBV20-1; the match to TRBD2 covers 8 bases. There are 15 residues in the CDR3. Germline V gene data show CDR1 as DFQATT and CDR2 as SNEGSKA (reference sequence). V shed 6 bases, J shed 11 bases, and the junction held 18 bases outside the gene matches. The DNA of the CDR3 is TGCAGTGCCCCACCCCTCGAGCGGGAGTTAGATAAGCAGTTCTTC. As protein: CSAPPLERELDKQFF.

This clonotype showed up many times. The chain employs TRBV5-1 and TRBJ2-1, with a tentative D call TRBD1 (5 bases). V was shortened by 3 bases and J by 8 bases, with 18 bases between the two germline ends. Germline CDR1 and CDR2: SGHRS and YFSETQ. The CDR3 is 15 amino acids. Here the CDR3 reads CASSSATVLWDEQFF. In DNA, the CDR3 is TGCGCCAGCAGCTCCGCGACAGTCCTCTGGGATGAGCAGTTCTTC. Combining the CDR3 with reference TRBV5-1 and TRBJ2-1 gives the whole variable domain KAGVTQTPRYLIKTRGQQVTLSCSPISGHRSVSWYQQTPGQGLQFLFEYFSETQRNKGNFPGRFSGRQFSNSRSEMNVSTLELGDSALYLCASSSATVLWDEQFFGPGTRLTVL.

V is TRBV14 and J is TRBJ2-1; possible D gene TRBD2, 7 bases. The CDR3 extends over 16 amino acids. Trimming stripped 3 bases from V and 7 bases from J, with 19 bases between. The germline V gene encodes CDR1 SGHDN and CDR2 FVKESK. In DNA, the CDR3 is TGTGCCAGCAGCCACCCTTGGGGGGGCGCACCGAATGAGCAGTTCTTC. Translated: CASSHPWGGAPNEQFF.

The rearrangement links TRBV25-1 to TRBJ2-6; D is possibly TRBD1 (6 bases). V was shortened by 3 bases and J by 2 bases, with 8 bases between the two germline ends. Per germline, CDR1 MGHDK and CDR2 SYGVNS. The CDR3 loop spans 15 amino acids. CDR3 sequence reads: CASSERGTGANVLTF. As DNA, the CDR3 is TGTGCCAGCAGTGAGAGGGGGACTGGGGCCAACGTCCTGACTTTC.

This clonotype has a count of ten or more. The chain recombines TRBV6-1 with TRBJ2-1; 7 bases are shared with TRBD1. With V trimmed by 6 bases and J by 1 base, 6 bases remained unmatched. Germline V gene sequence: CDR1 MNHNS, CDR2 SASEGT. This CDR3 comprises 15 residues. The CDR3 loop is CASSLYRGSYNEQFF. CDR3 coding DNA: TGTGCCAGCAGCCTATACAGGGGATCCTACAATGAGCAGTTCTTC.

This clonotype was recorded many times. V usage is TRBV10-3 and J usage is TRBJ1-1; D gene unclear. CDR1 is ENHRY and CDR2 is SYGVKD in the germline V gene. The CDR3 covers 15 residues. V lost 4 bases, J lost 1 base, and 13 bases lay in between. The CDR3 DNA follows: TGTGCCATCAGTGGCGTGGGAGAAGGGAACACTGAAGCTTTCTTT. The encoded protein is CAISGVGEGNTEAFF.